Listed here are 14 T cell receptor beta chains from one sample, sequenced in a study of identical twins. From the 5' RACE reads, TCRdb called clonotypes with MiXCR, one entry per CDR3 protein. The table has about 340,000 distinct CDR3 sequences, around an eighth seen once. The sample also formed part of further work on yellow fever vaccine responses in identical twins.

Source material: CD8+ T cells sorted from blood. The receptors originated from a woman younger than 35 in good health.

This clonotype was counted between two and nine times. This chain uses TRBV10-3 with TRBJ2-3; possibly TRBD2 for D (6 bases). This CDR3 contains 19 residues. The V end was cut by 3 bases, the J end by 0 bases, with 22 bases between. Germline V lookup: CDR1 ENHRY, CDR2 SYGVKD. DNA of the CDR3: TGTGCCATCAGTGAACCGACGACTAGAGCCCGGACTAGCACAGATACGCAGTATTTT. Its translation: CAISEPTTRARTSTDTQYF.

In its sample, this clonotype was seen many times. V gene TRBV4-1 combines with J gene TRBJ1-2; D not certain. The CDR3 contains 14 residues. Trimming left V 4 bases short and J 7 bases short, with 16 bases between. Germline CDR1 and CDR2: MGHRA and YSYEKL. DNA for the CDR3: TGCGCCAGCAGCCTATTCCTTGACGAGGGTGGCTACACCTTC. Translation gives CASSLFLDEGGYTF.

The chain uses TRBV6-1 and TRBJ1-2, with D tentatively TRBD1 (5 bases). Germline CDR1 is MNHNS and CDR2 is SASEGT. CDR3 size: 15 residues. V was shortened by 3 bases and J by 4 bases, with 15 bases between the two germline ends. CDR3: CASSETDRISYGYTF. Written as DNA, the CDR3 is TGTGCCAGCAGTGAGACAGACAGAATTTCCTATGGCTACACCTTC.

This chain links TRBV5-6 with TRBJ2-1; the D is unclear. Trimming pared 4 bases from V and 8 bases from J, leaving 22 bases between. CDR1 and CDR2 from the germline V gene are SGHDT and YYEEEE. CDR3 length: 16 amino acids. CDR3 DNA sequence: TGTGCCAGCAGCCAAGAAACCGGCCGCCAATCCTATGAGCAGTTCTTC. It is translated as CASSQETGRQSYEQFF.

In its sample, this clonotype was seen many times. The chain employs TRBV15 and TRBJ2-7; D is unresolved. Germline V CDR1 and CDR2: LNHNV, YYDKDF (reference sequence). The CDR3 runs 13 residues. Trimming took off 0 bases at V and 5 bases at J, with 8 bases between the two ends. For the CDR3, the DNA is TGTGCCACCAGCAGAGATCGAGACGACGAGCAGTACTTC. Residues: CATSRDRDDEQYF.

The chain joins TRBV6-1 to TRBJ1-6; 9 bases align to TRBD1. Germline CDR1 and CDR2: MNHNS and SASEGT. Losses at the gene ends were 6 bases for V and 2 bases for J; bases not matched to a gene: 5. This CDR3 has 16 amino acids. In DNA form, the CDR3 reads TGTGCCAGCAGGAACAGGGGGCAGGCCTATAATTCACCCCTCCACTTT. Amino acid sequence: CASRNRGQAYNSPLHF.

This clonotype was seen ten or more times. The chain links TRBV4-1 to TRBJ2-3; no reliable D call. The germline gives CDR1 MGHRA, CDR2 YSYEKL. The V end was cut by 0 bases, the J end by 4 bases, with 5 bases between. The CDR3 is made up of 13 amino acids. DNA for the CDR3: TGCGCCAGCAGCCAAGATCGGCCAGATACGCAGTATTTT. This translates into CASSQDRPDTQYF.

The CDR3 loop reads CASSSPTGAFGNEQFF. CDR3 sequence (DNA): TGTGCCAGCAGCTCCCCTACAGGGGCATTCGGCAATGAGCAGTTCTTC. J is TRBJ2-1 and V is TRBV9, with TRBD1 matching over 7 bases. J was trimmed by 6 bases and V by 4 bases; bases with no gene match: 13. CDR3 length: 16 amino acids. Germline CDR1 is SGDLS and CDR2 is YYNGEE.

The chain recombines TRBV7-9 with TRBJ2-1; 7 positions agree with TRBD1. This CDR3 has 13 residues. Germline values: CDR1 SEHNR, CDR2 FQNEAQ (reference sequence). J lost 6 bases, V lost 7 bases, and 6 bases had no gene match. The CDR3 sequence: CASTQGVVNEQFF. Written as DNA, the CDR3 is TGTGCCAGCACCCAGGGGGTGGTCAATGAGCAGTTCTTC.

This clonotype was observed a few times. This rearrangement joins TRBV15 to TRBJ2-3; no firm D call. V was shortened by 8 bases and J by 5 bases, with 14 bases between the two germline ends. This CDR3 region has 13 residues. Germline V lookup: CDR1 LNHNV, CDR2 YYDKDF (reference sequence). The CDR3 DNA reads as TGTGCCACCTCACAGTCGGGCTTAGATACGCAGTATTTT. This codes for CATSQSGLDTQYF.

The chain joins TRBV27 to TRBJ2-1; 14 bases map to TRBD2. This CDR3 contains 17 residues. Germline V CDR1 and CDR2: MNHEY, SMNVEV (reference sequence). The junction had 13 bases not matched to a gene; V was cut back by 8 bases and J by 7 bases. CDR3 DNA: TGTGCCAGCCTGACCTCCGGGACTAGCGGGAGAAGGAATGAGCAGTTCTTC. Amino acid sequence: CASLTSGTSGRRNEQFF.

The genes are TRBV7-8 and TRBJ2-1; tentative D call: TRBD2 (6 bases). The germline CDR1 and CDR2 sequences are SGHVS and FQNEAQ. Trimming pared 6 bases from V and 5 bases from J, leaving 17 bases between. CDR3 length: 15 residues. CDR3 nucleotides: TGTGCCAGCAGAAGAGGTGGAGGGTGGGACAATGAGCAGTTCTTC. Protein sequence: CASRRGGGWDNEQFF.

This clonotype has at least ten counts. V gene TRBV5-1 combines with J gene TRBJ2-1; 9 nucleotides match TRBD2. The CDR3 covers 15 residues. Germline CDR1 SGHRS, CDR2 YFSETQ. The V gene end was trimmed by 1 base and the J gene end by 8 bases; junction bases not matched to a gene: 7. CDR3 DNA: TGCGCCAGCAGCTTGTTCGAGCGGGAGGCCCATGAGCAGTTCTTC. Amino acids: CASSLFEREAHEQFF.

This clonotype turned up a few times. The chain uses TRBV29-1 and TRBJ2-2, with D hard to call. CDR3 length: 13 amino acids. Germline V gives CDR1 SQVTM, CDR2 ANQGSEA. The CDR3 sequence is CSLTDANTGELFF. DNA of the CDR3: TGCAGTTTAACGGACGCGAACACCGGGGAGCTGTTTTTT.